The next 29 T cell receptor beta chains were all read from a single sample in a study of response to subunit inactivated influenza vaccine (dated by TCRdb to about 2018). Library preparation used RT-PCR. The instrument given in TCRdb is Illumina HiSeq 2500. In-frame beta chains were kept once TCRdb had trimmed the public reads at Q25 with fastp and called clones with MiXCR. CDR3 protein sequences are deduplicated, and each keeps its most common genes and DNA. For this sample the table gives 600,000 to 850,000 distinct CDR3 sequences, of which 14% were detected only once. Less than 8.5% of the sample is in the top ten clones. Sequenced material: PBMCs from blood, taken approximately 15 days before vaccination. These receptors all come from a man aged 50 to 59 who received an inactivated influenza vaccine. Donor details come from another sample of the same person, matched by shared clones.

The chain links TRBV6-1 to TRBJ2-3; maybe TRBD1 (6 bases). The CDR3 sequence is 15 residues long. The germline V gene has CDR1 MNHNS and CDR2 SASEGT. Trimming took off 6 bases at V and 2 bases at J, with 15 bases between the two ends. The CDR3 protein is CASSPPGAPTDTQYF. The CDR3 nucleotides are TGTGCCAGCAGCCCCCCAGGGGCCCCCACAGATACGCAGTATTTT.

This clonotype was counted only a few times. This sequence joins TRBV7-2 and TRBJ2-5; D perhaps matches TRBD2 (5 bases). Germline loops: CDR1 SGHTA, CDR2 FQGNSA. CDR3 length: 15 residues. The V and J ends lost 5 bases and 4 bases respectively, with 17 bases between them. The CDR3 sequence is CASSPRGPSGETQYF. In DNA form, the CDR3 reads TGTGCCAGCAGCCCAAGAGGGCCCAGTGGAGAGACCCAGTACTTC.

In this sample, this clonotype turned up a few times. This chain links TRBV28 with TRBJ1-2; TRBD1 might be the D (5 bases). The CDR3 consists of 14 residues. CDR1 and CDR2 (germline): MDHEN, SYDVKM. V dropped 2 bases and J dropped 8 bases, with 15 bases sitting between them. CDR3 nucleotide sequence: TGTGCCAGCAGTTTAATCCGCAGGGAGGCGGGCTACACCTTC. It is translated as CASSLIRREAGYTF.

This clonotype was found many times. The genes are TRBV7-8 and TRBJ2-5; D uncertain. Germline CDR1 and CDR2: SGHVS and FQNEAQ. Between the trimmed V and J ends, which lost 1 base and 1 base, there was a span of 7 bases. The CDR3 totals 14 residues. In DNA, the CDR3 is TGTGCCAGCAGCTTAGGCAGACGCCAAGAGACCCAGTACTTC. Translated, it gives CASSLGRRQETQYF.

This clonotype was seen more than once but under ten times. The V and J genes are TRBV29-1 and TRBJ2-1; TRBD1 is a possible D gene (5 bases). The CDR3 contains 13 residues. Between the trimmed V and J ends, which lost 8 bases and 6 bases, there was a span of 17 bases. The V gene's germline CDR1 is SQVTM and CDR2 ANQGSEA. The CDR3 bases are TGCAGCACTACAGGTGTGGTCGGCAATGAGCAGTTCTTC. This encodes CSTTGVVGNEQFF.

The rearrangement joins TRBV13 to TRBJ2-3; 7 nucleotides align to TRBD2. The V gene's germline CDR1 is PRHDT and CDR2 FYEKMQ (reference sequence). V trimming: 5 bases; J trimming: 6 bases; junction bases outside the gene matches: 14. The CDR3 has 16 residues. CDR3 protein: CASSPPRDYKSDTQYF. The CDR3 DNA reads as TGTGCCAGCAGCCCGCCCCGGGACTACAAAAGCGATACGCAGTATTTT. Complete variable domain (other parts from reference TRBV13 and TRBJ2-3): AAGVIQSPRHLIKEKRETATLKCYPIPRHDTVYWYQQGPGQDPQFLISFYEKMQSDKGSIPDRFSAQQFSDYHSELNMSSLELGDSALYFCASSPPRDYKSDTQYFGPGTRLTVL.

This clonotype was seen many times. The junction differs from germline at one of its ends, possibly a read error. The chain recombines TRBV12-3 or TRBV12-4 with TRBJ2-1; no reliable D call. This CDR3 region has 14 residues. The CDR3 DNA follows: TGCGCCAGCAGCCCCGCAGGAACCTACAATGAGCAGTTCTTC. It specifies CASSPAGTYNEQFF.

The genes are TRBV7-8 and TRBJ2-7; 10 bases are a match to TRBD2. Germline assignment: CDR1 SGHVS and CDR2 FQNEAQ. The junction had 10 bases not matched to a gene; V was cut back by 1 base and J by 4 bases. This CDR3 spans 17 amino acids. For the CDR3, the DNA is TGTGCCAGCAGCTTAGTACTGGCTAGCGGGAGTAATTACGAGCAGTACTTC. Amino acids: CASSLVLASGSNYEQYF.

This clonotype has a handful of counts. The chain is built from TRBV20-1 and TRBJ2-5; 11 bases fit TRBD1. CDR3 size: 13 residues. In germline, CDR1 is DFQATT, CDR2 SNEGSKA (reference sequence). V dropped 7 bases and J dropped 5; count of bases not matched to a gene: 6. The chain's CDR3 is CSVRDRGRETQYF. CDR3 sequence (DNA): TGCAGTGTCCGGGACAGGGGGAGGGAGACCCAGTACTTC.

This clonotype occurred a few times. The chain combines TRBV7-9 with TRBJ1-1, with 8 bases aligning to TRBD1. The germline gives CDR1 SEHNR, CDR2 FQNEAQ (reference sequence). CDR3 size: 14 residues. The V gene end was trimmed by 8 bases and the J gene end by 4 bases; junction bases not matched to a gene: 9. For the CDR3, the DNA is TGTGCCAGCGGGGGGACAGGCCTTACCACTGAAGCTTTCTTT. It yields the protein CASGGTGLTTEAFF.

The rearrangement uses TRBV4-3 and TRBJ2-3, with TRBD2 matching 11 bases. Germline values: CDR1 LGHNA, CDR2 YSLEER. With 4 bases clipped from V and 2 bases from J, the junction kept 11 bases outside the gene matches. The CDR3 is 18 residues long. The CDR3 bases are TGCGCCAGCAGCCCTCGCCCGACTAGCGGGGACTACACAGATACGCAGTATTTT. As protein: CASSPRPTSGDYTDTQYF.

Many counts were recorded for this clonotype. The J gene is TRBJ1-2, the V gene TRBV12-3 or TRBV12-4; TRBD1 is a possible D gene (5 bases). V shed 5 bases and J shed 4 bases, with 11 bases lying between them. CDR3 length equals 13 residues. CDR3 sequence (DNA): TGTGCCAGCAGTAAGGGACTTCCCTATGGCTACACCTTC. The encoded protein is CASSKGLPYGYTF.

This clonotype was counted at least ten times. The gene calls are TRBV7-9 and TRBJ1-2; no reliable D call. The V end was cut by 0 bases, the J end by 8 bases, with 10 bases between. This CDR3 contains 13 residues. The germline V gene has CDR1 SEHNR and CDR2 FQNEAQ (reference sequence). The CDR3 loop reads CASSLAWGGGYTF. In nucleotides, the CDR3 is TGTGCCAGCAGCTTAGCATGGGGTGGCGGCTACACCTTC.

The chain joins TRBV9 to TRBJ2-3; a possible D gene is TRBD2 (6 bases). With 0 bases removed from V and 4 bases from J, the gap between germline ends came to 9 bases. This CDR3 is built from 14 residues. Germline V gives CDR1 SGDLS, CDR2 YYNGEE. The CDR3 DNA is TGTGCCAGCAGCGTAGGACTAGTCGCAGATACGCAGTATTTT. Its protein product is CASSVGLVADTQYF.

Regarding this clonotype: A much larger clone is a single base away; this may be a read error. The V call is TRBV5-8, the J call TRBJ2-7; D is unclear. Germline V gene lookup returns CDR1 SGHTS and CDR2 YDEGEE. The CDR3 sequence is 11 residues long. The germline V and J ends were trimmed by 6 bases and 3 bases, with 7 bases remaining between them. This chain's CDR3 is CASTRFYEQYF. CDR3 coding DNA: TGTGCCAGCACCCGCTTCTACGAGCAGTACTTC.

V gene TRBV15 combines with J gene TRBJ2-3, with a possible D match to TRBD1 (7 bases). Germline assignment: CDR1 LNHNV and CDR2 YYDKDF (reference sequence). Trimming stripped 1 base from V and 6 bases from J, with 17 bases between. The CDR3 runs 16 residues. CDR3 nucleotide sequence: TGTGCCACCAGCAGAGGCCTTGCCCCAGGGGGGGATACGCAGTATTTT. It yields the protein CATSRGLAPGGDTQYF. The whole variable domain, remainder taken from reference TRBV15 and TRBJ2-3, is DAMVIQNPRYQVTQFGKPVTLSCSQTLNHNVMYWYQQKSSQAPKLLFHYYDKDFNNEADTPDNFQSRRPNTSFCFLDIRSPGLGDTAMYLCATSRGLAPGGDTQYFGPGTRLTVL.

J is TRBJ2-1 and V is TRBV29-1; a weak D match, TRBD1 (5 bases). Trimming took off 0 bases at V and 7 bases at J, with 13 bases between the two ends. In germline, CDR1 is SQVTM, CDR2 ANQGSEA. CDR3 length equals 14 residues. The CDR3 here is CSVEDGNAGNEQFF. The CDR3 region has the DNA TGCAGCGTTGAAGATGGTAACGCAGGGAATGAGCAGTTCTTC.

The chain has TRBV15 and TRBJ2-7; D remains ambiguous. Trimming removed 0 bases at V and 5 bases at J, with 8 bases between. Germline-derived CDR1 and CDR2 are LNHNV and YYDKDF (reference sequence). The CDR3 is 13 amino acids. The CDR3: CATSREIPNEQYF. The CDR3 coding sequence is TGTGCCACCAGCAGAGAGATCCCAAACGAGCAGTACTTC.

The V gene is TRBV12-3 or TRBV12-4, the J gene TRBJ2-7, with D maybe TRBD1 (6 bases). V lost 2 bases and J 2 bases, leaving 13 bases between the germline ends. This CDR3 comprises 15 residues. The DNA for the CDR3 is TGTGCCAGCAGTTTACGTCGCACAGGGACCTACGAGCAGTACTTC. Translating gives CASSLRRTGTYEQYF.

This chain connects TRBV6-1 to TRBJ2-7, with TRBD2 as a possible D gene (7 bases). Germline V lookup: CDR1 MNHNS, CDR2 SASEGT. This CDR3 region has 14 residues. V was clipped by 9 bases and J by 3 bases, with 18 bases between them. CDR3 region: CASSRARGGYEQYF. CDR3 nucleotides: TGTGCCAGTTCTCGGGCGAGGGGGGGCTACGAGCAGTACTTC.

This clonotype was seen more than once but under ten times. The gene calls are TRBV6-1 and TRBJ2-3; TRBD1 matches 9 bases. V dropped 5 bases and J dropped 6; count of bases not matched to a gene: 9. This CDR3 is 15 amino acids long. CDR1 and CDR2 from the germline V gene are MNHNS and SASEGT. The CDR3, as DNA: TGTGCCAGCAGTCCCCTAGGGACAGGGACCGATACGCAGTATTTT. Amino acids: CASSPLGTGTDTQYF.

The chain is built from TRBV27 and TRBJ2-7; the D gene is possibly TRBD1 (6 bases). The V gene's germline CDR1 is MNHEY and CDR2 SMNVEV (reference sequence). The CDR3 is 15 amino acids. The V gene lost 5 bases and the J gene lost 1 base, with 15 bases spanning the gap. The chain's CDR3 is CASSRSDRVSYEQYF. The DNA of the CDR3 is TGTGCCAGCAGTCGCTCGGACAGAGTGTCCTACGAGCAGTACTTC.

DNA for the CDR3: TGCAGTGTCCAGGGGGCGGCCCACGAGCAGTACTTC. It yields the protein CSVQGAAHEQYF. V usage is TRBV20-1 and J usage is TRBJ2-7; 8 positions match TRBD1. The V and J ends lost 7 bases and 5 bases, in that order; junction bases with no gene match: 7. Germline V lookup: CDR1 DFQATT, CDR2 SNEGSKA (reference sequence). This CDR3 region has 12 residues.

This clonotype was detected ten times or more. DNA for the CDR3: TGTGCCAGCAGCTTAGCGATGGGGGCAGGGCCTTCAGCTAACTATGGCTACACCTTC. Its translation is CASSLAMGAGPSANYGYTF. This chain connects TRBV7-6 to TRBJ1-2; D is possibly TRBD1 (6 bases). The CDR3 covers 19 residues. The germline gives CDR1 SGHVS, CDR2 FNYEAQ. Trimming cost V 0 bases and J 0 bases, with 20 bases left between them.

This clonotype has a count of ten or more. The rearrangement uses TRBV7-9 and TRBJ2-7; maybe TRBD1 (6 bases). Per the germline V gene, CDR1 is SEHNR and CDR2 is FQNEAQ (reference sequence). V was shortened by 0 bases and J by 3 bases, with 9 bases between the two germline ends. This CDR3 is built from 14 residues. The CDR3 DNA is TGTGCCAGCAGCTTAGCTACAGGGCGCTACGAGCAGTACTTC. This translates into CASSLATGRYEQYF. Full variable domain (outside the CDR3, taken from reference TRBV7-9 and TRBJ2-7): DTGVSQNPRHKITKRGQNVTFRCDPISEHNRLYWYRQTLGQGPEFLTYFQNEAQLEKSRLLSDRFSAERPKGSFSTLEIQRTEQGDSAMYLCASSLATGRYEQYFGPGTRLTVT.

This clonotype came up many times. This chain links TRBV12-3 or TRBV12-4 with TRBJ2-7, with 7 bases fitting TRBD1. The V and J ends lost 4 bases and 1 base, in that order; junction bases with no gene match: 7. CDR3 size: 15 residues. CDR3 loop: CASSSDRDPSYEQYF. DNA of the CDR3: TGTGCCAGCAGTTCTGACAGGGACCCATCCTACGAGCAGTACTTC.

This clonotype was picked up a small number of times. This chain links TRBV12-3 or TRBV12-4 with TRBJ2-1; D is tentatively TRBD1 or TRBD2 (5 bases each). The CDR3 totals 14 residues. The V end was cut by 8 bases, the J end by 0 bases, with 11 bases between. The CDR3 DNA reads TGTGCCAGCGCACGGGACGCCTCCTACAATGAGCAGTTCTTC. Amino acid sequence: CASARDASYNEQFF.

CDR3 amino acids: CASSLTAAGLGYGYTF. CDR3 sequence (DNA): TGTGCCAGCAGTTTAACGGCTGCCGGCCTGGGCTATGGCTACACCTTC. The chain recombines TRBV12-3 or TRBV12-4 with TRBJ1-2; no reliable D call. The CDR3 has 16 residues. The V gene lost 2 bases and the J gene lost 4 bases, with 17 bases spanning the gap.

This clonotype was counted a few times. The V call is TRBV27, the J call TRBJ2-2; no firm D call. V shed 1 base and J shed 7 bases, with 10 bases lying between them. The CDR3 runs to 14 residues. CDR1 is MNHEY, CDR2 SMNVEV, per germline (reference sequence). The CDR3 DNA sequence: TGTGCCAGCAGTTTATTCATCACGGGCGGGGAGCTGTTTTTT. This translates into CASSLFITGGELFF.